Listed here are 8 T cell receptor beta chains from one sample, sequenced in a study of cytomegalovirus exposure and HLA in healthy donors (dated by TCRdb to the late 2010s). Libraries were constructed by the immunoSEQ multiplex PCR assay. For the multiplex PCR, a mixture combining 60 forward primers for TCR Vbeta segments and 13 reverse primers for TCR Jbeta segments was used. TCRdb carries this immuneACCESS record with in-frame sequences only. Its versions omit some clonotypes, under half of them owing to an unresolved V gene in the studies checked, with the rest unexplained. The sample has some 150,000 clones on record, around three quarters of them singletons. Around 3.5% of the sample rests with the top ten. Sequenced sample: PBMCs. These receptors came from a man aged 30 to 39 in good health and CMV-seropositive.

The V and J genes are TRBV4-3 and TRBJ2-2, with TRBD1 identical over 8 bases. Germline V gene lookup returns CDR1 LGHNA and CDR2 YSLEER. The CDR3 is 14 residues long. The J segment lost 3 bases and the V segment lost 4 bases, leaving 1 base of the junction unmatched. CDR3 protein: CASSPGQDTGELFF. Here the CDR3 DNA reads TGCGCCAGCAGCCCGGGACAGGACACCGGGGAGCTGTTTTTT.

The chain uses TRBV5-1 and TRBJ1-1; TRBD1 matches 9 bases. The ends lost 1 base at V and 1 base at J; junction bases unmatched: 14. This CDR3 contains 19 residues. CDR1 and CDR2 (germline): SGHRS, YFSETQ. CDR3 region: CASSLWIRRDRVRNTEAFF. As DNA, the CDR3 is TGCGCCAGCAGCTTGTGGATCAGAAGGGACAGGGTGCGGAACACTGAAGCTTTCTTT. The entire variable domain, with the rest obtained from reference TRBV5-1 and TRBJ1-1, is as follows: KAGVTQTPRYLIKTRGQQVTLSCSPISGHRSVSWYQQTPGQGLQFLFEYFSETQRNKGNFPGRFSGRQFSNSRSEMNVSTLELGDSALYLCASSLWIRRDRVRNTEAFFGQGTRLTVV.

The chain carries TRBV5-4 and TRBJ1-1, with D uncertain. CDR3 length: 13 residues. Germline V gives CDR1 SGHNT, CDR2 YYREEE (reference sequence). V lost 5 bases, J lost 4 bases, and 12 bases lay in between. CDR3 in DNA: TGTGCCAGCAGTCGTGAGGTGGGCACTGAAGCTTTCTTT. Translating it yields CASSREVGTEAFF.

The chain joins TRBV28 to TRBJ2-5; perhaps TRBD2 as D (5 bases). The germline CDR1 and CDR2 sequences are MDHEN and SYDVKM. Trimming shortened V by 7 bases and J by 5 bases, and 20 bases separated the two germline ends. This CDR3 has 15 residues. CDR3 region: CASTHRTPAEETQYF. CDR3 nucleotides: TGTGCCAGCACCCACCGGACCCCAGCGGAGGAGACCCAGTACTTC.

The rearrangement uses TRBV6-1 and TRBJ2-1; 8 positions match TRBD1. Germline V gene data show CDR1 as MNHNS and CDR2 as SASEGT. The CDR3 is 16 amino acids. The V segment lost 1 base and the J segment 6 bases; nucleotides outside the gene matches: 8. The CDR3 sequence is CASSEEIQGGLNEQFF. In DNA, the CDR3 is TGTGCCAGCAGTGAAGAGATACAGGGGGGCCTCAATGAGCAGTTCTTC.

CDR3 residues: CASSLEGAAGTEAFF. The DNA of the CDR3 is TGTGCCAGCAGTCTCGAGGGGGCTGCGGGCACTGAAGCTTTCTTT. The chain employs TRBV7-6 and TRBJ1-1; 7 nucleotides line up with TRBD1. Germline V lookup: CDR1 SGHVS, CDR2 FNYEAQ. The CDR3 is made up of 15 amino acids. Unmatched junction bases numbered 11, after V lost 6 bases and J lost 4 bases.

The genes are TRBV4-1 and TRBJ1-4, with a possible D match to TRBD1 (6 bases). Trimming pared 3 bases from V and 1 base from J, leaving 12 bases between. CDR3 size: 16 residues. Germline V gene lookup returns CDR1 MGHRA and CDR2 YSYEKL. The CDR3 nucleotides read TGCGCCAGCAGCCACCTTAAAGGGGGAACTAATGAAAAACTGTTTTTT. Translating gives CASSHLKGGTNEKLFF.

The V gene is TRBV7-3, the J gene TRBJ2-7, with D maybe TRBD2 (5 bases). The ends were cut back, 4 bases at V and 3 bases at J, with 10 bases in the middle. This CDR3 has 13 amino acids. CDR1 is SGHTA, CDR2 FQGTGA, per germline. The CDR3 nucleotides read TGTGCCAGCAGCTGGAGCGCGGGCTACGAGCAGTACTTC. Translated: CASSWSAGYEQYF.